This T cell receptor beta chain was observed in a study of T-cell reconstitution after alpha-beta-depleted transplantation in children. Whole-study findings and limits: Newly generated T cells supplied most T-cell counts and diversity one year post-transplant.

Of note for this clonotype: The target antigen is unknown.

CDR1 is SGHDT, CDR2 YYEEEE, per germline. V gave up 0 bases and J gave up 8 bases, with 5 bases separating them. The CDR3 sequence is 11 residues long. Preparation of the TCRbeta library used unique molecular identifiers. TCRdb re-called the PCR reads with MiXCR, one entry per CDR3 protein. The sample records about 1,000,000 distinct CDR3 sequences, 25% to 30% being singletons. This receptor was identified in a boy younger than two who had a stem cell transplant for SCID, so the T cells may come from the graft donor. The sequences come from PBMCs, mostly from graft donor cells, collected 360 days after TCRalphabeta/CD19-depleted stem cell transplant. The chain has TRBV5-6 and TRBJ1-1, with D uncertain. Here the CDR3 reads CASSLDGEAFF. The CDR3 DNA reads TGTGCCAGCAGCTTGGATGGAGAAGCTTTCTTT.